The 26 T cell receptor beta chains below come from one sample, sequenced in a study of control samples from healthy donors and cancer patients. The protocol was immunoSEQ multiplex PCR, while the TCRdb copy is restricted to in-frame clones and leaves out a portion. This sample has 70,000 to 80,000 clones, with roughly 80% found just once. Sequencing was carried out using blood. The receptors here all came from a man aged 45 to 65 in good health.

The J gene is TRBJ1-4, the V gene TRBV7-2; 7 nucleotides align to TRBD1. CDR3 size: 13 residues. Germline V gene sequence: CDR1 SGHTA, CDR2 FQGNSA. After removal of 4 bases from V and 7 bases from J, the junction contained 3 bases not matched to a gene. DNA for the CDR3: TGTGCCAGCAGCTATGACAGGGTTGAAAAACTGTTTTTT. Translating it yields CASSYDRVEKLFF.

The count of this clone is one. The chain employs TRBV11-3 and TRBJ1-1, with D tentatively TRBD1 (6 bases). Germline V gene sequence: CDR1 SGHNT, CDR2 YENEEA. The length of the CDR3 is 16 residues. V gave up 1 base and J gave up 4 bases, with 16 bases separating them. The CDR3 coding sequence is TGTGCCAGCAGCTTAGGGTTCAGGGGATCGACCACTGAAGCTTTCTTT. Its protein is CASSLGFRGSTTEAFF.

The genes are TRBV11-2 and TRBJ2-1; D gene ambiguous. Germline V gives CDR1 SGHAT, CDR2 FQNNGV. V was pared by 1 base and J by 15 bases, with 16 bases between. The CDR3 length is 13 residues. The CDR3 DNA reads as TGTGCCAGCAGCTTAGGTGACCGCCCTCCGGCGTTCTTC. Translating it yields CASSLGDRPPAFF.

The gene calls are TRBV9 and TRBJ2-1; TRBD2 aligns across 10 bases. This CDR3 contains 16 residues. V trimming: 4 bases; J trimming: 9 bases; junction bases outside the gene matches: 13. Germline lookup yields CDR1 SGDLS and CDR2 YYNGEE. The CDR3 region is CASSLRLAGGDGEQFF. CDR3 coding DNA: TGTGCCAGCAGCCTCAGACTAGCGGGTGGGGACGGTGAGCAGTTCTTC.

The chain joins TRBV5-5 to TRBJ2-7; D tentatively fits TRBD1 or TRBD2 (5 bases each). The CDR3 has 14 residues. Germline lookup yields CDR1 SGHKS and CDR2 YYEKEE (reference sequence). Trimming cost V 0 bases and J 5 bases, with 12 bases left between them. CDR3 sequence: CASSLAGTAHEQYF. Here the CDR3 DNA reads TGTGCCAGCAGCTTGGCCGGGACCGCCCACGAGCAGTACTTC.

This clone was detected a few times. The chain employs TRBV10-3 and TRBJ1-2; perhaps TRBD1 as D (5 bases). The CDR3 runs to 14 residues. Germline CDR1 is ENHRY and CDR2 is SYGVKD. Trimming removed 5 bases at V and 0 bases at J, with 10 bases between. CDR3 coding DNA: TGTGCCATCAGTCCACAGGTGACTAACTATGGCTACACCTTC. This sequence encodes CAISPQVTNYGYTF.

This chain connects TRBV5-4 to TRBJ2-7; D perhaps matches TRBD1 (6 bases). CDR1 is SGHNT and CDR2 is YYREEE in the germline V gene (reference sequence). The CDR3 loop spans 14 amino acids. Deletions cut 4 bases from V and 3 bases from J, with 14 bases between. CDR3 nucleotide sequence: TGTGCCAGCAGCCTTACAGGGATCCTCTACGAGCAGTACTTC. Translated, it gives CASSLTGILYEQYF.

V gene TRBV30 combines with J gene TRBJ1-2; no firm D call. V was shortened by 3 bases and J by 7 bases, with 24 bases between the two germline ends. The germline V gene has CDR1 GTSNPN and CDR2 SVGIG (reference sequence). This CDR3 is built from 16 residues. The CDR3 loop reads CAWSAERLSAWRGYTF. CDR3 coding DNA: TGTGCCTGGAGCGCCGAACGGCTTTCTGCATGGCGTGGCTACACCTTC.

J is TRBJ2-3 and V is TRBV5-6; weak D call: TRBD2 (5 bases). The V and J ends lost 5 bases and 0 bases respectively, with 16 bases between them. Germline lookup yields CDR1 SGHDT and CDR2 YYEEEE. This CDR3 has 16 residues. CDR3 sequence (DNA): TGTGCCAGCAGGCCCGGACTCGCCGAAAGCACAGATACGCAGTATTTT. It specifies CASRPGLAESTDTQYF. The full variable domain, with the rest looked up from reference TRBV5-6 and TRBJ2-3, is DAGVTQSPTHLIKTRGQQVTLRCSPKSGHDTVSWYQQALGQGPQFIFQYYEEEERQRGNFPDRFSGHQFPNYSSELNVNALLLGDSALYLCASRPGLAESTDTQYFGPGTRLTVL.

This rearrangement joins TRBV27 to TRBJ1-2; 8 positions agree with TRBD1. The CDR3 is made up of 15 amino acids. The germline CDR1 and CDR2 sequences are MNHEY and SMNVEV (reference sequence). Trimming cost V 3 bases and J 6 bases; bases outside gene matches: 9. CDR3 DNA sequence: TGTGCCAGCAGTTTCGTCCAGGACAGGGATGATGGCTACACCTTC. It yields the protein CASSFVQDRDDGYTF.

This clone appeared a few times. The gene calls are TRBV11-2 and TRBJ2-1; 7 bases map to TRBD2. CDR3 size: 14 residues. The junction had 3 bases not matched to a gene; V was cut back by 4 bases and J by 3 bases. Germline CDR1 and CDR2: SGHAT and FQNNGV. In DNA form, the CDR3 reads TGTGCCAGCAGCTCTAGCGGAAGCTACAATGAGCAGTTCTTC. This gives the protein CASSSSGSYNEQFF. Full variable domain (missing parts from reference TRBV11-2 and TRBJ2-1): EAGVAQSPRYKIIEKRQSVAFWCNPISGHATLYWYQQILGQGPKLLIQFQNNGVVDDSQLPKDRFSAERLKGVDSTLKIQPAKLEDSAVYLCASSSSGSYNEQFFGPGTRLTVL.

CDR3 DNA sequence: TGCGCCAGCAGCCGGTCAGTGGCGGAAGAGGGCTACACCTTC. Protein product: CASSRSVAEEGYTF. The rearrangement joins TRBV5-1 to TRBJ1-2, with D uncertain. Trimming took 4 bases from V and 8 from J, leaving 18 bases between them. The CDR3 has 14 amino acids. Germline V gene lookup returns CDR1 SGHRS and CDR2 YFSETQ.

This chain links TRBV24-1 with TRBJ2-2, with a weak D call TRBD1 (6 bases). The CDR3 sequence is 16 residues long. V lost 10 bases, J lost 1 base, and 18 bases lay in between. Germline lookup yields CDR1 KGHDR and CDR2 SFDVKD. The CDR3 region is CATQGNGIGNTGELFF. CDR3 DNA: TGTGCCACTCAGGGGAACGGGATAGGGAACACCGGGGAGCTGTTTTTT.

This clone has a single count. The chain couples TRBV28 to TRBJ1-3; D may be TRBD1 (6 bases). Germline assignment: CDR1 MDHEN and CDR2 SYDVKM. The CDR3 loop spans 14 amino acids. V shed 6 bases and J shed 1 base, with 10 bases lying between them. This CDR3 is CASRGGHSGNTIYF. CDR3 in DNA: TGTGCCAGCAGGGGGGGACATTCTGGAAACACCATATATTTT. The full variable domain, rest sourced from reference TRBV28 and TRBJ1-3, is DVKVTQSSRYLVKRTGEKVFLECVQDMDHENMFWYRQDPGLGLRLIYFSYDVKMKEKGDIPEGYSVSREKKERFSLILESASTNQTSMYLCASRGGHSGNTIYFGEGSWLTVV.

CDR3 DNA sequence: TGTGCCAGCAGTTACTCGACAGGGACCAGTGGAGATACGCAGTATTTT. As protein: CASSYSTGTSGDTQYF. This sequence joins TRBV6-6 and TRBJ2-3, with TRBD1 matching 7 bases. The CDR3 contains 16 residues. The germline gives CDR1 MNHNY, CDR2 SVGAGI (reference sequence). J was trimmed by 5 bases and V by 0 bases; bases with no gene match: 8.

This clone was counted only a few times. The chain couples TRBV6-2 or TRBV6-3 to TRBJ1-2; no clear D gene. The length of the CDR3 is 12 residues. The germline V and J ends were trimmed by 0 bases and 8 bases, with 7 bases remaining between them. Germline CDR1 and CDR2: MNHEY and SVGEGT. The CDR3 nucleotides read TGTGCCAGCAGTTACTCCGGTTTCGGCTACACCTTC. Its protein product is CASSYSGFGYTF.

The chain joins TRBV6-1 to TRBJ1-5, with D possibly matching TRBD1 (5 bases). CDR3 length equals 17 residues. V lost 8 bases and J lost 1, with 21 bases in between. CDR1 is MNHNS and CDR2 is SASEGT in the germline V gene. The CDR3 spells CASCGGRWGESNQPQHF. In nucleotides, the CDR3 is TGTGCCAGCTGTGGGGGACGGTGGGGGGAGAGCAATCAGCCCCAGCATTTT.

The rearrangement joins TRBV4-3 to TRBJ2-3; D is possibly TRBD2 (5 bases). This CDR3 comprises 14 residues. Between the trimmed V and J ends, which lost 1 base and 5 bases, there was a span of 10 bases. Germline CDR1 reads LGHNA; CDR2 reads YSLEER. This CDR3 reads CASSQARAGDTQYF. As DNA, the CDR3 is TGCGCCAGCAGCCAAGCGAGGGCCGGAGATACGCAGTATTTT.

The V gene is TRBV6-7, the J gene TRBJ2-4; D call uncertain. TRBV6-7 is reported as an ORF; its role is uncertain. The CDR3 covers 15 residues. With 6 bases removed from V and 6 bases from J, the gap between germline ends came to 18 bases. This CDR3 is CASRDGTFPRNIQYF. CDR3 coding DNA: TGTGCCAGCAGGGACGGCACATTCCCCCGAAACATTCAGTACTTC.

This clone was picked up one time. The chain has TRBV30 and TRBJ1-1; D unresolved. This CDR3 is built from 11 residues. Trimming removed 1 base at V and 3 bases at J, with 3 bases between. In germline, CDR1 is GTSNPN, CDR2 SVGIG (reference sequence). CDR3 loop: CAWSADTEAFF. Here the CDR3 DNA reads TGTGCCTGGAGTGCCGACACTGAAGCTTTCTTT. Using reference TRBV30 and TRBJ1-1 for the parts outside the CDR3, the full variable domain is SQTIHQWPATLVQPVGSPLSLECTVEGTSNPNLYWYRQAAGRGLQLLFYSVGIGQISSEVPQNLSASRPQDRQFILSSKKLLLSDSGFYLCAWSADTEAFFGQGTRLTVV.

The chain couples TRBV27 to TRBJ1-4; maybe TRBD1 (6 bases). CDR1 is MNHEY and CDR2 is SMNVEV in the germline V gene (reference sequence). V dropped 5 bases and J dropped 0 bases, with 13 bases sitting between them. This CDR3 is built from 16 residues. The CDR3 DNA sequence: TGTGCCAGCAGTCTACGGGACAACCCAACTAATGAAAAACTGTTTTTT. It encodes CASSLRDNPTNEKLFF.

V gene TRBV6-2 or TRBV6-3 combines with J gene TRBJ1-5; no firm D call. The CDR3 consists of 15 residues. With 0 bases removed from V and 7 bases from J, the gap between germline ends came to 13 bases. Germline V lookup: CDR1 MNHEY, CDR2 SVGEGT. The CDR3 DNA reads TGTGCCAGCAGTTACTCAGGGCTGGGTGGGCAGCCCCAGCATTTT. It encodes CASSYSGLGGQPQHF.

There are a few counts of this clone. The V gene is TRBV6-5, the J gene TRBJ2-5; a weak D match, TRBD1 (6 bases). This CDR3 has 13 amino acids. With 8 bases removed from V and 4 bases from J, the gap between germline ends came to 14 bases. CDR1 is MNHEY and CDR2 is SVGAGI in the germline V gene. This chain's CDR3 is CASLTGLGETQYF. DNA for the CDR3: TGTGCCAGCCTTACAGGGTTGGGAGAGACCCAGTACTTC.

The chain is built from TRBV28 and TRBJ2-7; D may be TRBD1 (6 bases). Germline V gene sequence: CDR1 MDHEN, CDR2 SYDVKM. The CDR3 covers 14 residues. Trimming cost V 8 bases and J 2 bases, with 16 bases left between them. CDR3 sequence reads: CASFDRTQTYEQYF. In nucleotides, the CDR3 is TGTGCCAGCTTTGACAGGACCCAGACCTACGAGCAGTACTTC.

This rearrangement joins TRBV21-1 to TRBJ2-7. TRBV21-1 is a known pseudogene. The CDR3 loop spans 11 amino acids. DNA of the CDR3: TGTGCCAGCGCAGGGGAGGCCGAGCAGTACTTC. This sequence encodes CASAGEAEQYF.

The V gene is TRBV28, the J gene TRBJ1-2, with 9 bases matching TRBD1. The CDR3 is made up of 15 amino acids. Per the germline V gene, CDR1 is MDHEN and CDR2 is SYDVKM. J was trimmed by 2 bases and V by 7 bases; bases with no gene match: 8. The CDR3 is CASIRGGTGNYGYTF. The DNA of the CDR3 is TGTGCCAGCATCCGAGGCGGGACAGGGAACTATGGCTACACCTTC.